What follows is one T cell receptor beta chain and its context. Its antigen remains unidentified. Germline-derived CDR1 and CDR2 are WNHNN and SYGVQD (reference sequence). This CDR3 has 13 amino acids. The sample comes from a study of CXCR3-negative and CXCR3-positive naive CD8 T cells. For the study at large: Roughly 135 million TRB reads were obtained overall (about 1.5 +/- 0.3 million per library).

Carrying UMI labels, the TRB cDNA libraries were prepared through 5' RACE. TCRdb re-called the 5' RACE reads and shows each CDR3 protein once, DNA omitted. The specimen's table records some 85,000 distinct CDR3 sequences. In triplicate, each CD8+ T cell subset was sorted at 250,000 to 350,000 cells per replicate. Regarding the study as a whole: TRB CDR3s were more hydrophobic in CXCR3-positive than in CXCR3-negative naive cells. Surface CD5 was comparable between naive subsets; TCR strength was inferred from TRB CDR3 properties. TRBV-TRBJ usage was similar across naive CXCR3 subsets but distinct in memory cells.

Source material: naive CXCR3+ CD8+ T cells from blood. Subset denoted: CD45RO-CCR7+CD27+CD95- naive CD8+ T cells expressing CXCR3 (TNR3+). The TCR was taken from a human donor in good health. Some clones in this sample may be carry-over from other donors' samples. V is TRBV10-1 and J is TRBJ2-7; the TCRdb D gene call, TRBD1, has no DNA to confirm it. The CDR3 sequence is CASSGQGVGEQYF.